This T cell receptor beta chain was identified during a study of shared clonotypes between healthy human individuals. Study findings and constraints: Non-shared clonotypes had lower generation probabilities than clonotypes shared by all four sorted-subset donors.

Note on this clone: As yet, its antigen is unknown.

The repertoire was sequenced with immunoSEQ multiplex PCR; TCRdb's copy has only in-frame clones and lacks some. The sample contains about 750,000 clones, approximately 92% of which appear only once. The CDR3 totals 14 residues. V was clipped by 5 bases and J by 0 bases, with 12 bases between them. Germline V CDR1 and CDR2: SQVTM, ANQGSEA. Terminally differentiated effector memory CD45RA+ cells were excluded from the naive CD8 cells, which were CD45RO-negative and positively selected for CCR7. The clonotype originates from a man aged 25 to 45 in good health. Sequenced sample: naive CD8+ T cells sorted from blood. V and J are TRBV29-1 and TRBJ2-3; possible D gene TRBD1, 6 bases. The CDR3 DNA sequence: TGCAGCGTTACTAGGGACACCAGCACAGATACGCAGTATTTT. Translated, it gives CSVTRDTSTDTQYF.